This is a list of T cell receptor beta chains from one sample in a study of T cells in Graves' hyperthyroidism and ophthalmopathy. A single record per CDR3 protein comes from TCRdb applying MiXCR to the multiplex PCR reads. Of 150,000 or so distinct CDR3 sequences detected, about a tenth appear once; the ten largest clones hold approximately 20%. The material sequenced was blood. The receptor set was obtained from a woman between 18 and 29 years old with Graves' hyperthyroidism that later progressed to Graves' ophthalmopathy. Each CDR3 is given with its conserved first and last residue. Fields, in order: D gene, clone size, V gene, J gene, CDR3 protein, CDR3 DNA. The D gene is left open where the match is weak. Expanded clones get a size class; other rows say once, few or many, or leave the size out.

-	many	TRBV9	TRBJ2-1	CASSRYRGRVEQFF	TGTGCCAGCAGCCGTTATCGGGGGCGGGTCGAGCAGTTCTTC
TRBD2	-	TRBV13	TRBJ2-7	CASSSPTSGTSRDEQYF	TGTGCCAGCAGCTCCCCGACTAGCGGGACCAGTAGGGACGAGCAGTACTTC
TRBD1	few	TRBV19	TRBJ1-5	CASSIATGETLYQPQHF	TGTGCCAGTAGTATAGCGACAGGGGAAACACTTTATCAGCCCCAGCATTTT
-	many	TRBV30	TRBJ1-1	CAWSDSLTEAFF	TGTGCCTGGAGTGATTCCCTCACTGAAGCTTTCTTT
-	many	TRBV7-4	TRBJ2-7	CASSPLIAMLHEQYF	TGTGCCAGCAGCCCCCTAATAGCGATGCTCCACGAGCAGTACTTC
-	many	TRBV11-2	TRBJ1-5	CASSLGQGKGQPQHF	TGTGCCAGCAGCTTAGGGCAGGGGAAAGGACAGCCCCAGCATTTT
-	many	TRBV7-9	TRBJ2-7	CASSLATDEQYF	TGTGCCAGCAGCTTAGCGACTGACGAGCAGTACTTC
-	many	TRBV5-1	TRBJ2-3	CASRDSTDTQYF	TGCGCCAGCAGGGACAGCACAGATACGCAGTATTTT
-	many	TRBV28	TRBJ1-2	CASSLLALGGQNYGYTF	TGTGCCAGCAGTTTATTGGCCCTGGGGGGTCAAAACTATGGCTACACCTTC
-	many	TRBV5-1	TRBJ2-2	CASSFGGTANTGELFF	TGCGCCAGCAGCTTTGGAGGGACGGCGAACACCGGGGAGCTGTTTTTT
TRBD1	many	TRBV7-9	TRBJ1-2	CASSPPPQGAGGYTF	TGTGCCAGCAGCCCCCCTCCCCAGGGGGCGGGCGGCTACACCTTC
-	few	TRBV3-1	TRBJ2-3	CASSQDLLNLEGGDTQYF	TGTGCCAGCAGCCAAGATCTCCTAAACCTGGAAGGGGGAGATACGCAGTATTTT
-	many	TRBV19	TRBJ1-1	CASSMVRNTEAFF	TGTGCCAGTAGTATGGTCAGGAACACTGAAGCTTTCTTT
TRBD1	-	TRBV24-1	TRBJ1-4	CATSDPGTGDEKLFF	TGTGCCACCAGTGATCCCGGGACAGGGGACGAAAAACTGTTTTTT
TRBD2	many	TRBV12-3/TRBV12-4	TRBJ2-1	CASTLTAGGGYNEQFF	TGTGCCAGCACCTTAACAGCCGGCGGGGGTTACAATGAGCAGTTCTTC
TRBD1	-	TRBV7-8	TRBJ2-7	CASSPTGGFSYEQYF	TGTGCCAGCAGCCCGACAGGGGGCTTTTCCTACGAGCAGTACTTC
-	many	TRBV6-1	TRBJ1-2	CASSYPEQGNYGYTF	TGTGCCAGCAGTTACCCAGAACAGGGAAACTATGGCTACACCTTC
TRBD1	many	TRBV6-1	TRBJ1-6	CASSTTLLRDSLNSPLHF	TGTGCCAGCAGTACCACACTTCTCCGGGACAGCTTGAATTCACCCCTCCACTTT
TRBD2	-	TRBV2	TRBJ2-5	CASSERHFTGGQETQYF	TGTGCCAGCAGTGAACGGCATTTCACGGGGGGGCAGGAGACCCAGTACTTC
-	many	TRBV7-9	TRBJ2-2	CASSLAGNGELFF	TGTGCCAGCAGCTTAGCGGGTAACGGGGAGCTGTTTTTT
TRBD2	many	TRBV6-1	TRBJ2-7	CASSSSSFHTSGRLGEQYF	TGTGCCAGCAGTTCTTCTTCCTTTCATACTAGCGGGAGGTTGGGGGAGCAGTACTTC
-	many	TRBV19	TRBJ2-2	CASSIPSAGIGTGELFF	TGTGCCAGTAGTATACCGTCGGCAGGGATAGGCACCGGGGAGCTGTTTTTT
-	-	TRBV19	TRBJ1-2	CASSPRKQGYRYTF	TGTGCCAGTAGTCCCCGAAAACAGGGTTACCGCTACACCTTC
TRBD1	-	TRBV27	TRBJ1-6	CASSSPLGTGSSPLHF	TGTGCCAGCAGTTCTCCGCTAGGGACAGGGTCCTCACCCCTCCACTTT
-	many	TRBV27	TRBJ1-5	CASSSARGGQPQHF	TGTGCCAGCAGTTCTGCCAGGGGCGGCCAGCCCCAGCATTTT
-	many	TRBV5-1	TRBJ2-1	CASSFAVGSYNEQFF	TGCGCCAGCAGCTTTGCGGTAGGCTCCTACAATGAGCAGTTCTTC
-	many	TRBV7-8	TRBJ1-3	CASSLAPMSTFRDEPRISGNTIYF	TGTGCCAGCAGCTTAGCGCCCATGAGTACGTTTAGGGACGAACCTCGAATCTCTGGAAACACCATATATTTT
-	many	TRBV10-3	TRBJ1-1	CAITAGGLNTEAFF	TGTGCCATCACCGCGGGGGGGCTGAACACTGAAGCTTTCTTT
TRBD1	few	TRBV18	TRBJ1-3	CASSKSGQGLRNTIYF	TGTGCCAGCTCTAAATCGGGACAGGGGCTACGAAACACCATATATTTT
-	many	TRBV3-1	TRBJ1-1	CASSPGEGQAFF	TGTGCCAGCAGCCCAGGTGAGGGACAAGCTTTCTTT
-	many	TRBV10-3	TRBJ2-1	CAISRVGSPIYNEQFF	TGTGCCATCAGTCGAGTCGGGAGTCCAATTTACAATGAGCAGTTCTTC
TRBD1	many	TRBV29-1	TRBJ1-3	CSVRPGTGGAGGNTIYF	TGCAGCGTTCGTCCCGGGACAGGGGGCGCGGGTGGAAACACCATATATTTT
-	many	TRBV28	TRBJ2-7	CASTPVPYFSGYEQYF	TGTGCCAGCACCCCAGTGCCCTATTTCTCAGGTTACGAGCAGTACTTC
-	many	TRBV28	TRBJ1-5	CASSPIGVGSNQPQHF	TGTGCCAGCAGTCCAATCGGGGTAGGAAGCAATCAGCCCCAGCATTTT
-	many	TRBV10-3	TRBJ1-4	CARQGPRGEKLFF	TGTGCCAGGCAGGGGCCGCGAGGTGAAAAACTGTTTTTT
TRBD2	many	TRBV20-1	TRBJ2-3	CSAKPGGDTQYF	TGCAGTGCTAAGCCGGGAGGGGATACGCAGTATTTT
-	few	TRBV19	TRBJ1-3	CASSIQTSGNTIYF	TGTGCCAGTAGTATCCAGACCTCTGGAAACACCATATATTTT
-	many	TRBV27	TRBJ2-3	CASSFSRVGTDTQYF	TGTGCCAGCAGTTTCAGCAGGGTCGGCACAGATACGCAGTATTTT
TRBD1	-	TRBV19	TRBJ2-4	CASSTILPGQLAKNIQYF	TGTGCCAGTAGTACCATACTACCGGGACAGCTAGCCAAAAACATTCAGTACTTC
-	once	TRBV27	TRBJ1-3	CASSLQGPGNTIYF	TGTGCCAGCAGTTTGCAGGGGCCTGGAAACACCATATATTTT
-	few	TRBV30	TRBJ1-1	CAWSVRAQIKWNTEAFF	TGTGCCTGGAGTGTAAGGGCCCAGATAAAGTGGAACACTGAAGCTTTCTTT
TRBD2	many	TRBV6-1	TRBJ2-2	CASSEARPGGGELFF	TGTGCCAGCAGTGAAGCACGCCCGGGAGGCGGGGAGCTGTTTTTT
-	-	TRBV20-1	TRBJ2-1	CSARGIGNRYNEQFF	TGCAGTGCGAGGGGGATAGGTAATCGATACAATGAGCAGTTCTTC
-	many	TRBV20-1	TRBJ2-5	CSVGGRGPQETQYF	TGCAGTGTCGGAGGGCGGGGGCCCCAAGAGACCCAGTACTTC
-	many	TRBV29-1	TRBJ2-7	CSAGAGANSEQYF	TGCAGCGCCGGAGCCGGGGCGAACTCCGAGCAGTACTTC
TRBD2	many	TRBV15	TRBJ2-3	CATSTSGRATDTQYF	TGTGCCACCAGCACTAGCGGGAGGGCCACAGATACGCAGTATTTT
TRBD1	many	TRBV3-1	TRBJ1-2	CASSHGDSPNYGYTF	TGTGCCAGCAGCCATGGGGACAGCCCTAACTATGGCTACACCTTC
TRBD2	many	TRBV11-2	TRBJ2-7	CASRGLAGAYEQYF	TGTGCCAGCAGGGGACTAGCGGGGGCCTACGAGCAGTACTTC
-	-	TRBV19	TRBJ2-6	CASSIQGSSGANVLTF	TGTGCCAGTAGTATCCAGGGAAGTTCTGGGGCCAACGTCCTGACTTTC
-	many	TRBV27	TRBJ1-1	CASSYRVGVNTEAFF	TGTGCCAGCAGTTATCGGGTTGGGGTGAACACTGAAGCTTTCTTT
-	many	TRBV20-1	TRBJ1-3	CSASTGMKGNTIYF	TGCAGTGCCAGTACAGGGATGAAAGGAAACACCATATATTTT
-	many	TRBV12-3/TRBV12-4	TRBJ1-2	CASSPIRGNYGYTF	TGTGCCAGCAGCCCGATCAGGGGCAACTATGGCTACACCTTC
-	many	TRBV10-3	TRBJ1-1	CAISRDATEAFF	TGTGCCATCAGTAGGGACGCTACTGAAGCTTTCTTT